This T cell receptor (beta chain) was identified in a study of T cell changes during pregnancy in multiple sclerosis. Using immunoSEQ multiplex PCR, the repertoire was profiled, and TCRdb retains in-frame clones only, with some absent. The data contain 29,000 or so clones, roughly 92% of them singletons. Trimming cost V 2 bases and J 0 bases, with 10 bases left between them. CDR1 is MNHEY, CDR2 SVGAGI, per germline. The CDR3 sequence is 15 residues long. The chain is built from TRBV6-5 and TRBJ1-2; possibly TRBD1 for D (6 bases). The material was CD4+ T cells from peripheral blood mononuclear cells, obtained in the first trimester of pregnancy. The TCR comes from a female donor with multiple sclerosis, enrolled in a pregnancy study. CDR3 amino acids: CASSYGRGANYGYTF. The CDR3 DNA is TGTGCCAGCAGTTACGGCAGGGGCGCTAACTATGGCTACACCTTC.